This TCR beta chain was captured in a study of blood T cell repertoires in COVID-19. Turning to the study itself: The United States, Italy and Spain were the sources of the acute and convalescent COVID-19 samples. Sample material is recorded as cDNA or gDNA derived from T cells, B-cell-depleted T cells, or PBMCs.

Authors' processing steps: By means of reference gene primer amplification, nucleated cell counts were estimated. Profiling relied on immunoSEQ multiplex PCR, and the TCRdb table lists in-frame clones only, not all of them. The V and J calls and clone size were taken over from that table, and D and trimming were inferred from the DNA. The sample gives 110,000 or so clones, approximately 90% of which show up once; approximately 2.3% is in the top ten. The CDR3 runs to 17 residues. Germline CDR1 is LGHNA and CDR2 is YSLEER. J gave up 7 bases and V 1 base, and 11 bases lay outside the gene matches. The origin of this receptor is a woman aged 45-59 years with acute or convalescent COVID-19. The sequenced sample was peripheral blood. This chain connects TRBV4-3 to TRBJ2-7; 12 bases agree with TRBD1. The CDR3 protein is CASSQVLPGQGAGEQYF. The CDR3 DNA is TGCGCCAGCAGCCAAGTCCTCCCGGGACAGGGGGCTGGAGAGCAGTACTTC.